These 11 T cell receptor beta chains were all obtained from the same sample, sequenced in a study of T cell responses to AZD1222 COVID-19 vaccine. Assay: immunoSEQ multiplex PCR; the TCRdb copy retains only in-frame clones and omits some. This table has 85,000 to 120,000 clones, around 82% appearing once. The source was peripheral blood, collected on day 0 of AZD1222 vaccination. The receptor set was obtained from an adult in good health.

The rearrangement links TRBV24-1 to TRBJ1-1; TRBD1 matches 8 bases. The germline gives CDR1 KGHDR, CDR2 SFDVKD. The CDR3 covers 19 residues. The J segment lost 5 bases and the V segment lost 3 bases, leaving 19 bases of the junction unmatched. CDR3 sequence reads: CATSDPGQGIFGGGTEAFF. CDR3 DNA sequence: TGTGCCACCAGTGATCCAGGACAGGGTATTTTCGGTGGGGGAACTGAAGCTTTCTTT.

The chain is built from TRBV28 and TRBJ1-2, with D possibly being TRBD1 (5 bases). This CDR3 is 13 amino acids long. CDR1 and CDR2 (germline): MDHEN, SYDVKM. V gave up 6 bases and J gave up 0 bases, with 8 bases separating them. The CDR3 sequence is CASRGVTNYGYTF. CDR3 DNA: TGTGCCAGCAGGGGGGTTACTAACTATGGCTACACCTTC.

V and J are TRBV7-2 and TRBJ1-5; D is unresolved. The CDR3 totals 15 residues. CDR1 and CDR2 from the germline V gene are SGHTA and FQGNSA. Deletions cut 5 bases from V and 3 bases from J, with 14 bases between. The CDR3 DNA reads as TGTGCCAGCAGCCTATACTACAGTCCCAATCAGCCCCAGCATTTT. Translated: CASSLYYSPNQPQHF. The full variable domain, in which reference TRBV7-2 and TRBJ1-5 provide the parts outside the CDR3, is GAGVSQSPSNKVTEKGKDVELRCDPISGHTALYWYRQSLGQGLEFLIYFQGNSAPDKSGLPSDRFSAERTGGSVSTLTIQRTQQEDSAVYLCASSLYYSPNQPQHFGDGTRLSIL.

Here the CDR3 reads CASSQFSNQPQHF. Written as DNA, the CDR3 is TGTGCCAGCAGCCAGTTTAGCAATCAGCCCCAGCATTTT. This chain joins TRBV6-6 and TRBJ1-5; no definite D call. The CDR3 covers 13 residues. Trimming took 6 bases from V and 0 from J, leaving 6 bases between them. From germline, CDR1 is MNHNY and CDR2 SVGAGI (reference sequence).

V is TRBV28 and J is TRBJ1-2; D possibly corresponds to TRBD1 (5 bases). Trimming removed 5 bases at V and 8 bases at J, with 15 bases between. Looked up from germline, CDR1 is MDHEN and CDR2 is SYDVKM. This CDR3 spans 13 amino acids. DNA for the CDR3: TGTGCCAGCAGTCCCCCTGGGGGAAGGGGCTACACCTTC. Its protein product is CASSPPGGRGYTF.

This chain joins TRBV7-9 and TRBJ2-1, with TRBD2 identical over 7 bases. J lost 6 bases, V lost 5 bases, and 13 bases had no gene match. Germline loops: CDR1 SEHNR, CDR2 FQNEAQ (reference sequence). CDR3 length: 16 amino acids. The CDR3 sequence is CASSPSPPGGGNEQFF. CDR3 nucleotide sequence: TGTGCCAGCAGCCCCTCGCCCCCGGGAGGAGGCAATGAGCAGTTCTTC.

The V call is TRBV24-1, the J call TRBJ2-2; TRBD1 matches 9 bases. Germline CDR1 is KGHDR and CDR2 is SFDVKD. Trimming removed 4 bases from V and 6 bases from J; junction bases left unmatched: 11. There are 17 residues in the CDR3. Here the CDR3 reads CATSDSTGQGISGELFF. The DNA for the CDR3 is TGTGCCACCAGTGACTCAACGGGACAGGGTATATCCGGGGAGCTGTTTTTT.

J is TRBJ1-1 and V is TRBV5-1, with D perhaps TRBD1 (6 bases). Germline loops: CDR1 SGHRS, CDR2 YFSETQ. The length of the CDR3 is 15 residues. V was shortened by 0 bases and J by 0 bases, with 9 bases between the two germline ends. CDR3 sequence: CASSLVGQMNTEAFF. The CDR3 DNA sequence: TGCGCCAGCAGCTTGGTCGGACAGATGAACACTGAAGCTTTCTTT.

The chain combines TRBV28 with TRBJ1-5, with D unresolved. Trimming removed 3 bases from V and 2 bases from J, with 14 bases in between. The CDR3 contains 16 residues. From germline, CDR1 is MDHEN and CDR2 SYDVKM. CDR3 loop: CASSFSVRGGNQPQHF. The CDR3, as DNA: TGTGCCAGCAGTTTTTCGGTGAGAGGAGGCAATCAGCCCCAGCATTTT.

The chain couples TRBV12-5 to TRBJ1-2; 10 bases are a match to TRBD1. V shed 0 bases and J 8 bases; nucleotides not matched to a gene: 6. Germline CDR1 is LGHNT and CDR2 is FRNRAP. The CDR3 has 15 residues. The CDR3 nucleotides read TGTGCTAGTGGTTTGGTCGAAGGACAGGGGGGAGGCTACACCTTC. The encoded protein is CASGLVEGQGGGYTF. Variable domain in full (rest from reference TRBV12-5 and TRBJ1-2): DARVTQTPRHKVTEMGQEVTMRCQPILGHNTVFWYRQTMMQGLELLAYFRNRAPLDDSGMPKDRFSAEMPDATLATLKIQPSEPRDSAVYFCASGLVEGQGGGYTFGSGTRLTVV.

The chain couples TRBV5-6 to TRBJ1-1; TRBD1 matches at 7 bases. J gave up 0 bases and V 2 bases, and 13 bases lay outside the gene matches. The CDR3 length is 18 residues. Germline V gene lookup returns CDR1 SGHDT and CDR2 YYEEEE. The CDR3 DNA follows: TGTGCCAGCAGCTTCTACCTTTATGACAGGGACATGAACACTGAAGCTTTCTTT. This translates into CASSFYLYDRDMNTEAFF.